These 14 T cell receptor beta chains were all obtained from the same sample, sequenced in a study of blood T cell repertoires in COVID-19. Generated by immunoSEQ multiplex PCR, the TCRdb table keeps only in-frame clones and is missing some. The table has some 160,000 clones, around 89% seen once. Material: peripheral blood. These receptors were obtained from a man aged 55-75 years with acute or convalescent COVID-19.

This chain links TRBV5-1 with TRBJ1-1, with 10 bases aligning to TRBD1. Germline V lookup: CDR1 SGHRS, CDR2 YFSETQ. The CDR3 is 16 residues long. The V gene end was trimmed by 2 bases and the J gene end by 1 base; junction bases not matched to a gene: 5. CDR3 sequence (DNA): TGCGCCAGCAGCTTCGACAGGGGGCTAGAGAACACTGAAGCTTTCTTT. Its protein product is CASSFDRGLENTEAFF. Supplemented by reference TRBV5-1 and TRBJ1-1, the full variable domain reads KAGVTQTPRYLIKTRGQQVTLSCSPISGHRSVSWYQQTPGQGLQFLFEYFSETQRNKGNFPGRFSGRQFSNSRSEMNVSTLELGDSALYLCASSFDRGLENTEAFFGQGTRLTVV.

The chain has TRBV2 and TRBJ1-2; D is uncertain. Trimming left V 0 bases short and J 4 bases short, with 15 bases between. CDR3 length: 16 residues. Germline V gene sequence: CDR1 SNHLY, CDR2 FYNNEI. The CDR3 bases are TGTGCCAGCAGTGAAGCGCAGGATTCCTTAGGCTATGGCTACACCTTC. It codes for CASSEAQDSLGYGYTF.

The chain has TRBV7-9 and TRBJ1-3; D uncertain. Trimming shortened V by 2 bases and J by 0 bases, and 8 bases separated the two germline ends. The CDR3 has 15 residues. Germline assignment: CDR1 SEHNR and CDR2 FQNEAQ (reference sequence). The CDR3 DNA sequence: TGTGCCAGCAGCTTAACCGCAGACTCTGGAAACACCATATATTTT. Its translation: CASSLTADSGNTIYF.

The genes are TRBV29-1 and TRBJ1-3, with D possibly being TRBD1 (6 bases). CDR1 and CDR2 (germline): SQVTM, ANQGSEA. V was pared by 5 bases and J by 0 bases, with 14 bases between. The CDR3 runs 15 residues. The DNA for the CDR3 is TGCAGCGTTACTCCGTCGACAGGCTCTGGAAACACCATATATTTT. Translating it yields CSVTPSTGSGNTIYF.

This chain uses TRBV5-1 with TRBJ2-3, with a weak D call TRBD2 (7 bases). Germline values: CDR1 SGHRS, CDR2 YFSETQ. Trimming took off 2 bases at V and 1 base at J, with 14 bases between the two ends. The CDR3 is made up of 16 amino acids. Written as DNA, the CDR3 is TGCGCCAGCAGCTTAAGGCCGGGGGGCGGCACAGATACGCAGTATTTT. Translated: CASSLRPGGGTDTQYF.

This chain connects TRBV6-5 to TRBJ1-6; D call uncertain. Germline V gene data show CDR1 as MNHEY and CDR2 as SVGAGI. This CDR3 is 12 amino acids long. The V end was cut by 6 bases, the J end by 7 bases, with 7 bases between. The CDR3 loop reads CASRNQNSPLHF. The DNA for the CDR3 is TGTGCCAGCAGGAACCAGAATTCACCCCTCCACTTT.

This clone came up many times. The rearrangement links TRBV7-2 to TRBJ1-1; 9 nucleotides align to TRBD1. Per germline, CDR1 SGHTA and CDR2 FQGNSA. This CDR3 contains 15 residues. With V trimmed by 5 bases and J by 6 bases, 10 bases remained unmatched. This chain's CDR3 is CASSTTTGGGPEAFF. The CDR3 DNA reads TGTGCCAGCAGCACAACGACAGGGGGGGGACCTGAAGCTTTCTTT.

The chain combines TRBV7-6 with TRBJ2-3; TRBD1 agrees at 9 bases. This CDR3 has 16 residues. Trimming removed 0 bases from V and 1 base from J; junction bases left unmatched: 2. Germline CDR1 reads SGHVS; CDR2 reads FNYEAQ. The CDR3 loop is CASSLAGQGRTDTQYF. CDR3 sequence (DNA): TGTGCCAGCAGCTTAGCGGGACAGGGACGCACAGATACGCAGTATTTT.

The J gene is TRBJ1-3, the V gene TRBV3-1 (or the pseudogene TRBV3-2), with a weak D call TRBD1 (6 bases). This CDR3 has 14 residues. Trimming removed 0 bases from V and 4 bases from J, with 7 bases in between. The germline V gene has CDR1 LGHDT and CDR2 YNNKEL (reference sequence). The CDR3 is CASSQEDRGNTIYF. The CDR3 bases are TGTGCCAGCAGCCAAGAGGACAGAGGAAACACCATATATTTT.

The chain has TRBV20-1 and TRBJ1-2, with no clear D. This CDR3 is 11 amino acids long. The ends were cut back, 6 bases at V and 3 bases at J, with 8 bases in the middle. Germline lookup yields CDR1 DFQATT and CDR2 SNEGSKA (reference sequence). CDR3 loop: CSAKEDYGYTF. The CDR3 DNA reads TGCAGTGCCAAGGAGGACTATGGCTACACCTTC.

This clone was observed once. V and J are TRBV19 and TRBJ2-7; TRBD2 matches at 7 bases. Germline V gene lookup returns CDR1 LNHDA and CDR2 SQIVND (reference sequence). Unmatched junction bases numbered 6, after V lost 8 bases and J lost 5 bases. This CDR3 comprises 12 residues. CDR3 bases: TGTGCCAGTTGGGACTACGCGAACGAGCAGTACTTC. Protein sequence: CASWDYANEQYF.

The genes are TRBV30 and TRBJ1-5, with 7 bases matching TRBD1. With V trimmed by 2 bases and J by 6 bases, 10 bases remained unmatched. Per germline, CDR1 GTSNPN and CDR2 SVGIG (reference sequence). There are 15 residues in the CDR3. CDR3 in amino acids: CAWSYQGQKFQPQHF. CDR3 bases: TGTGCCTGGAGTTATCAGGGACAGAAGTTTCAGCCCCAGCATTTT.

The V gene is TRBV28, the J gene TRBJ2-7, with D maybe TRBD1 (6 bases). In germline, CDR1 is MDHEN, CDR2 SYDVKM. The length of the CDR3 is 14 residues. V dropped 6 bases and J dropped 4 bases, with 16 bases sitting between them. CDR3 nucleotide sequence: TGTGCCAGCAGGGTACCGGGACATTCGTACGAGCAGTACTTC. This encodes CASRVPGHSYEQYF.

This rearrangement joins TRBV27 to TRBJ1-4, with 8 nucleotides matching TRBD1. Trimming at V came to 5 bases and at J to 7 bases, leaving 12 bases not matched to a gene. CDR3 length: 16 amino acids. The germline V gene encodes CDR1 MNHEY and CDR2 SMNVEV (reference sequence). CDR3 DNA sequence: TGTGCCAGCAGTCCAATTTCAGGGGGCGCCTCTGAAAAACTGTTTTTT. This gives the protein CASSPISGGASEKLFF.